These T cell receptor beta chains were read from a single sample in a study of type 1 regulatory T cells. TCRdb reanalysed the reads using MiXCR and keeps one entry per CDR3 protein. The profile shows about 42,000 distinct CDR3 sequences, approximately 12% of them singletons. The antigens of these receptors remain unknown. Sequencing input: cultured non-Tr1 T cells, either the whole culture or a sorted T cell fraction (not recorded which). The origin of the receptors is a human donor in good health. Each CDR3 is given without its conserved first and last residue.

j_gene	v_gene	CDR3aa
TRBJ2-5	TRBV7-2	ASSKPGETQY
TRBJ2-1	TRBV5-1	ASSSRSARNEQF
TRBJ2-1	TRBV20-1	SARDMRTALNEQF
TRBJ1-1	TRBV12-3/TRBV12-4	ASSSRGLAF
TRBJ2-7	TRBV2	ASRSPQGPYEQY
TRBJ2-3	TRBV12-3/TRBV12-4	ASSWGSGTSTDTQY
TRBJ1-1	TRBV19	ASSILGNTEAF
TRBJ2-5	TRBV20-1	SGSGAPETQY
TRBJ2-5	TRBV5-1	ASKVPHLETQY
TRBJ1-2	TRBV4-2	ASSPQPDRGHGYT
TRBJ2-7	TRBV20-1	SALPGTGVDYEQY
TRBJ2-5	TRBV4-3	ASSQSGTPPETQY
TRBJ2-5	TRBV7-3	ASSPGTSGFQETQY
TRBJ1-5	TRBV28	ASTSDRGQH
TRBJ1-1	TRBV28	ASTSVGKGPTEAF
TRBJ2-1	TRBV3-1	ASSQAANNEQF
TRBJ2-5	TRBV7-8	ASSLAILAGGPETQY
TRBJ2-1	TRBV7-2	ASSRTSGSTYNEQF
TRBJ2-4	TRBV7-9	ASSPLGAAKNIQY
TRBJ1-1	TRBV28	ASRTTDRDTEAF
TRBJ1-1	TRBV7-3	ASSLSPLGEAF
TRBJ1-1	TRBV30	AWSGGRTEAF
TRBJ2-2	TRBV19	ASSIESTVGELF
TRBJ2-7	TRBV5-4	ASSRDRGEQY
TRBJ2-2	TRBV7-3	ASSLNGRRNTGELF
TRBJ1-5	TRBV7-2	ASSLAGREPQH
TRBJ2-6	TRBV20-1	SSGANVLT
TRBJ2-2	TRBV5-1	ASIPGPTPGELF
TRBJ2-1	TRBV10-3	AISQGARSYNEQF
TRBJ2-3	TRBV20-1	SARFRFTDTQY
TRBJ2-7	TRBV7-2	ASSPNPAGSSYEQY
TRBJ1-6	TRBV5-1	ASSLATGGNSPLH
TRBJ1-1	TRBV7-2	ASSHVGGPAEAF
TRBJ2-1	TRBV7-9	ASRARDSSNEQF
TRBJ1-1	TRBV12-3/TRBV12-4	ASSPTGATEAF
TRBJ2-1	TRBV20-1	SAREWPGTLGNEQF
TRBJ2-5	TRBV10-3	AISESIALQETQY
TRBJ1-5	TRBV6-2/TRBV6-3	ASSSERTNQPQH
TRBJ2-3	TRBV20-1	SASDFRTSGTDTQY
TRBJ1-2	TRBV27	ASSRTGGGNYGYT